One and the same sample provided the 11 T cell receptor beta chains below, sequenced in a study of blood T cells in healthy people across ages. Next came a second PCR, run for roughly 6 to 11 cycles, which used a sample-barcoded 5' primer along with a J-beta primer mix. TCRdb itself ran the 5' RACE reads through MiXCR, one entry per CDR3 protein. Found here are some 900,000 distinct CDR3 sequences, 40% to 60% of them singletons; the top ten hold over 10%. The sequenced sample was blood. These TCRs come from a man under 40 in good health.

The chain couples TRBV7-9 to TRBJ1-2; 8 nucleotides line up with TRBD1. This CDR3 contains 15 residues. The germline CDR1 and CDR2 sequences are SEHNR and FQNEAQ (reference sequence). The trim removed 5 bases at V and 6 bases at J, leaving 11 bases unmatched. The CDR3 nucleotides are TGTGCCAGCAGCCCCAGGGGGCTGATCTACGATGGCTACACCTTC. Its protein is CASSPRGLIYDGYTF.

The chain uses TRBV4-3 and TRBJ2-5; 9 bases align to TRBD2. CDR1 and CDR2 (germline): LGHNA, YSLEER. The CDR3 is 16 amino acids. V trimming: 3 bases; J trimming: 2 bases; junction bases outside the gene matches: 7. CDR3 region: CASSHAGTSPQETQYF. The DNA for the CDR3 is TGCGCCAGCAGCCACGCCGGGACTAGCCCTCAAGAGACCCAGTACTTC.

V usage is TRBV5-6 and J usage is TRBJ1-1; perhaps TRBD1 as D (6 bases). The CDR3 loop spans 16 amino acids. Germline-derived CDR1 and CDR2 are SGHDT and YYEEEE. V dropped 0 bases and J dropped 2 bases, with 14 bases sitting between them. CDR3 loop: CASSLVPGGLNTEAFF. The CDR3 DNA follows: TGTGCCAGCAGCTTGGTCCCTGGGGGCCTTAACACTGAAGCTTTCTTT.

Remarks on this clonotype: At one boundary the junction diverges from the germline segment, which might be a read error. V gene TRBV11-3 combines with J gene TRBJ2-1, with D perhaps matching TRBD1 or TRBD2 (5 bases each). Germline V gene sequence: CDR1 SGHNT, CDR2 YENEEA. CDR3 length: 14 amino acids. The CDR3, as DNA: TGTGCCGGCAGCGTAATAAGCGAGGGGAATGAGCAGTTCTTC. Amino acid sequence: CAGSVISEGNEQFF.

On this clonotype: A read error may be the cause here, since a much bigger clone is one base away. The gene calls are TRBV20-1 and TRBJ1-2; no reliable D call. Germline values: CDR1 DFQATT, CDR2 SNEGSKA (reference sequence). V shed 3 bases and J shed 5 bases, with 16 bases lying between them. The CDR3 spans 14 residues. The CDR3 spells CSASLTGGKYGYTF. For the CDR3, the DNA is TGCAGTGCTAGCCTTACTGGAGGGAAATATGGCTACACCTTC.

This clonotype was recorded a few times. The chain uses TRBV11-1 and TRBJ2-7; D is tentatively TRBD1 or TRBD2 (5 bases each). V was shortened by 4 bases and J by 2 bases, with 12 bases between the two germline ends. The CDR3 runs to 14 residues. Germline CDR1 is SGHAT and CDR2 is FQDESV (reference sequence). CDR3 region: CASSWDANPYEQYF. For the CDR3, the DNA is TGTGCCAGCAGCTGGGACGCTAACCCCTACGAGCAGTACTTC.

The genes are TRBV12-3 or TRBV12-4 and TRBJ2-4; possible D gene TRBD2, 5 bases. V lost 1 base and J 0 bases, leaving 13 bases between the germline ends. This CDR3 contains 17 residues. The CDR3 here is CASSLGYGVEAKNIQYF. The CDR3 nucleotides read TGTGCCAGCAGTTTAGGGTACGGGGTAGAAGCCAAAAACATTCAGTACTTC.

The chain carries TRBV12-3 or TRBV12-4 and TRBJ1-2; 9 bases align to TRBD1. J lost 6 bases, V lost 6 bases, and 8 bases had no gene match. The CDR3 runs 14 residues. This CDR3 is CASRDRDRDHGYTF. The CDR3 DNA is TGTGCCAGCAGAGACCGGGACAGGGATCATGGCTACACCTTC.

V gene TRBV4-1 combines with J gene TRBJ2-7; 7 nucleotides line up with TRBD2. Germline CDR1 reads MGHRA; CDR2 reads YSYEKL. Unmatched junction bases numbered 3, after V lost 1 base and J lost 6 bases. The CDR3 covers 13 residues. The CDR3 DNA reads as TGCGCCAGCAGCCAAGGAGCGGGGCTCGAGCAGTACTTC. It yields the protein CASSQGAGLEQYF.

The rearrangement links TRBV5-1 to TRBJ2-1; D not certain. Germline CDR1 is SGHRS and CDR2 is YFSETQ. V was shortened by 0 bases and J by 0 bases, with 7 bases between the two germline ends. The CDR3 runs 15 residues. The CDR3 region has the DNA TGCGCCAGCAGCTTGGAATCCCTCTCCTACAATGAGCAGTTCTTC. Its protein is CASSLESLSYNEQFF.

This chain links TRBV30 with TRBJ2-7; no clear D gene. The V gene's germline CDR1 is GTSNPN and CDR2 SVGIG (reference sequence). The CDR3 is 12 residues long. The germline V and J ends were trimmed by 0 bases and 1 base, with 4 bases remaining between them. CDR3 sequence reads: CAWSVLSYEQYF. The CDR3 coding sequence is TGTGCCTGGAGTGTACTGTCCTACGAGCAGTACTTC. The full variable domain, with the rest looked up from reference TRBV30 and TRBJ2-7, is SQTIHQWPATLVQPVGSPLSLECTVEGTSNPNLYWYRQAAGRGLQLLFYSVGIGQISSEVPQNLSASRPQDRQFILSSKKLLLSDSGFYLCAWSVLSYEQYFGPGTRLTVT.